The present TCR beta chain was sequenced within a study of blood T cell repertoires in COVID-19. Assay: immunoSEQ multiplex PCR; the TCRdb copy retains only in-frame clones and omits some. This sample has more than 250,000 clones, with about nine tenths found just once. This clone was recorded once. This CDR3 region has 18 residues. The V end lost 0 bases, the J end lost 6 bases, and 21 bases lay between the germline ends. Germline values: CDR1 SGHRS, CDR2 YFSETQ. Donors were grouped by their self-reported clinical history. The receptor was derived from a woman between 18 and 29 years old who had recovered from COVID-19. The chain has TRBV5-1 and TRBJ2-2; D perhaps matches TRBD2 (8 bases). The sample consisted of PBMCs or T cells enriched from blood (not recorded which). The CDR3 nucleotides read TGCGCCAGCAGCTTGGCGGGACAGTGGACTAGCTCCCCCGGGGAGCTGTTTTTT. It specifies CASSLAGQWTSSPGELFF.